Below, 24 T cell receptor beta chains from the same sample are listed, as sequenced in a study of blood T cell repertoires in COVID-19. The table came from immunoSEQ multiplex PCR; TCRdb's copy has only in-frame clones and leaves some out. The table records 200,000 to 300,000 clones, about 85% of them present only once. The sample consisted of peripheral blood. All receptors derive from a man aged 60 to 75 who had recovered from COVID-19.

The J gene is TRBJ1-1, the V gene TRBV30; D remains unclear. Germline values: CDR1 GTSNPN, CDR2 SVGIG (reference sequence). V was trimmed by 0 bases and J by 7 bases, leaving 9 bases between them. This CDR3 region has 12 residues. CDR3 nucleotide sequence: TGTGCCTGGAGTGTACCTTACGGTGAAGCTTTCTTT. This gives the protein CAWSVPYGEAFF.

The chain uses TRBV19 and TRBJ2-3, with 8 bases that match TRBD2. V shed 1 base and J 6 bases; nucleotides not matched to a gene: 6. Per the germline V gene, CDR1 is LNHDA and CDR2 is SQIVND (reference sequence). The CDR3 runs 15 residues. CDR3 residues: CASSIAWRGADTQYF. The CDR3 region has the DNA TGTGCCAGTAGTATAGCATGGCGGGGGGCCGATACGCAGTATTTT.

The chain uses TRBV3-1 (or the pseudogene TRBV3-2) and TRBJ2-7, with a possible D match to TRBD2 (6 bases). The CDR3 is 15 residues long. The V and J ends lost 1 base and 4 bases respectively, with 14 bases between them. Germline V lookup: CDR1 LGHDT, CDR2 YNNKEL (reference sequence). CDR3 sequence: CASSQGPGRQYEQYF. CDR3 bases: TGTGCCAGCAGCCAAGGGCCAGGGAGGCAGTACGAGCAGTACTTC.

The chain uses TRBV29-1 and TRBJ2-2; TRBD1 matches at 7 bases. The V and J ends lost 6 bases and 4 bases, in that order; junction bases with no gene match: 5. CDR1 and CDR2 (germline): SQVTM, ANQGSEA. This CDR3 contains 13 residues. CDR3 in amino acids: CSVSGQSTGELFF. In DNA, the CDR3 is TGCAGCGTCTCGGGACAGAGCACCGGGGAGCTGTTTTTT.

The chain carries TRBV6-1 and TRBJ1-6; possibly TRBD1 for D (5 bases). Germline V gives CDR1 MNHNS, CDR2 SASEGT. V gave up 10 bases and J gave up 8 bases, with 15 bases separating them. CDR3 length: 13 residues. The CDR3 coding sequence is TGTGCCACGACCCAGGGATTAGATTCACCCCTCCACTTT. This translates into CATTQGLDSPLHF.

This clone was counted a single time. V gene TRBV19 combines with J gene TRBJ1-3, with D perhaps TRBD1 (5 bases). The CDR3 runs 13 residues. The germline V gene encodes CDR1 LNHDA and CDR2 SQIVND (reference sequence). Trimming left V 8 bases short and J 2 bases short, with 10 bases between. The CDR3 DNA is TGTGCCAGTTGTGCGGGGCCTGGAAACACCATATATTTT. Its translation is CASCAGPGNTIYF. Variable domain in full (rest from reference TRBV19 and TRBJ1-3): DGGITQSPKYLFRKEGQNVTLSCEQNLNHDAMYWYRQDPGQGLRLIYYSQIVNDFQKGDIAEGYSVSREKKESFPLTVTSAQKNPTAFYLCASCAGPGNTIYFGEGSWLTVV.

The sample holds a few counts of this clone. The chain carries TRBV21-1 and TRBJ2-7; the D segment call TRBD1 is taken from the table without a DNA check. TRBV21-1 is assigned pseudogene status. CDR3 size: 16 residues. CDR3 in DNA: TGTGCCAGCAGCAAAGGGACAGGGCGGGCCCTGGACGAGCAGTACGTC. It translates to CASSKGTGRALDEQYV.

The chain carries TRBV27 and TRBJ2-1; TRBD2 matches at 13 bases. Losses at the gene ends were 5 bases for V and 13 bases for J; bases not matched to a gene: 8. In germline, CDR1 is MNHEY, CDR2 SMNVEV (reference sequence). This CDR3 has 14 residues. The CDR3 spells CASSKGLAGEGQFF. The CDR3 DNA follows: TGTGCCAGCAGTAAAGGACTAGCGGGGGAGGGACAGTTCTTC.

The chain combines TRBV7-9 with TRBJ2-2, with D perhaps TRBD2 (5 bases). From germline, CDR1 is SEHNR and CDR2 FQNEAQ (reference sequence). V lost 1 base and J 2 bases, leaving 5 bases between the germline ends. This CDR3 region has 14 residues. CDR3 protein: CASSLGTNTGELFF. The CDR3 region has the DNA TGTGCCAGCAGCTTAGGGACTAACACCGGGGAGCTGTTTTTT.

This clone showed up just a few times. The chain has TRBV1 and TRBJ1-1; TRBD1, the D gene given by the table, was not confirmed from the DNA. TRBV1 is designated a pseudogene. The CDR3 has 13 residues. CDR3 in DNA: TGCACCAGCAGCCAGGGGGAAGGGGGCAGAGCTTTCTTT. Protein: CTSSQGEGGRAFF.

The chain has TRBV6-5 and TRBJ2-2; 7 bases are shared with TRBD2. CDR3 length equals 14 residues. Germline CDR1 and CDR2: MNHEY and SVGAGI. The ends lost 9 bases at V and 3 bases at J; junction bases unmatched: 7. The CDR3 loop reads CASTRGEDTGELFF. CDR3 nucleotide sequence: TGTGCCAGTACTCGGGGGGAAGACACCGGGGAGCTGTTTTTT.

This clone was recorded once. The chain has TRBV19 and TRBJ1-4, with 8 bases matching TRBD1. CDR3 length: 14 amino acids. The V and J ends lost 2 bases and 10 bases, in that order; junction bases with no gene match: 6. Looked up from germline, CDR1 is LNHDA and CDR2 is SQIVND (reference sequence). The CDR3 sequence: CASSIRDRFPKLFF. CDR3 bases: TGTGCCAGTAGTATACGGGACAGGTTTCCAAAACTGTTTTTT.

The chain has TRBV5-6 and TRBJ2-3, with 8 bases lining up with TRBD2. This CDR3 region has 15 residues. From germline, CDR1 is SGHDT and CDR2 YYEEEE. V lost 4 bases to trimming and J lost 0 bases; unmatched junction nucleotides: 4. The CDR3 DNA sequence: TGTGCCAGCAGCCGGGGGGGACTTAGCACAGATACGCAGTATTTT. This translates into CASSRGGLSTDTQYF.

The V and J genes are TRBV21-1 and TRBJ2-5; TRBD2 is the table's D call and was not checked against the DNA. TRBV21-1 is deemed a pseudogene. The CDR3 spans 15 residues. The CDR3 protein is CASSKARGLGETQYF. The CDR3 coding sequence is TGTGCCAGCAGCAAAGCGCGGGGACTAGGGGAGACCCAGTACTTC.

The chain has TRBV19 and TRBJ2-3; 7 bases are a match to TRBD2. V lost 7 bases, J lost 5 bases, and 6 bases stayed unmatched. The CDR3 is 13 amino acids. Germline V lookup: CDR1 LNHDA, CDR2 SQIVND (reference sequence). The CDR3 loop is CASTPGGRDTQYF. The CDR3 DNA is TGTGCCAGTACTCCGGGGGGTCGAGATACGCAGTATTTT.

This clone showed up just once. The chain joins TRBV4-1 to TRBJ2-3; TRBD2 aligns across 9 bases. CDR3 length: 17 amino acids. Germline CDR1 reads MGHRA; CDR2 reads YSYEKL. The junction had 7 bases not matched to a gene; V was cut back by 2 bases and J by 1 base. The CDR3 sequence: CASSQLQTSGRTDTQYF. For the CDR3, the DNA is TGCGCCAGCAGCCAATTACAGACTAGCGGACGCACAGATACGCAGTATTTT.

V and J are TRBV28 and TRBJ2-3, with TRBD2 as a possible D gene (6 bases). V lost 5 bases and J lost 4, with 16 bases in between. This CDR3 spans 15 amino acids. From germline, CDR1 is MDHEN and CDR2 SYDVKM. The CDR3 loop reads CASSRGSAGADTQYF. The CDR3 nucleotides read TGTGCCAGCAGTCGCGGATCAGCGGGCGCAGATACGCAGTATTTT.

The V call is TRBV7-8, the J call TRBJ1-5, with 8 bases aligning to TRBD1. Germline lookup yields CDR1 SGHVS and CDR2 FQNEAQ. The J segment lost 7 bases and the V segment lost 6 bases, leaving 8 bases of the junction unmatched. This CDR3 contains 14 residues. The CDR3 sequence: CASRLGTGRQPQHF. CDR3 nucleotides: TGTGCCAGCAGACTCGGGACAGGACGGCAGCCCCAGCATTTT.

This clone appeared once. The genes are TRBV28 and TRBJ1-1; D is ambiguous. The CDR3 extends over 12 amino acids. V dropped 3 bases and J dropped 8 bases, with 10 bases sitting between them. Germline V gene data show CDR1 as MDHEN and CDR2 as SYDVKM. This CDR3 reads CASSFDIREAFF. CDR3 sequence (DNA): TGTGCCAGCAGTTTCGACATCCGAGAAGCTTTCTTT.

The sample holds one count of this clone. The rearrangement links TRBV27 to TRBJ2-1; 7 bases fit TRBD1. The CDR3 runs to 14 residues. Per the germline V gene, CDR1 is MNHEY and CDR2 is SMNVEV (reference sequence). The ends lost 5 bases at V and 4 bases at J; junction bases unmatched: 5. The CDR3 region is CASSLGQVYNEQFF. Here the CDR3 DNA reads TGTGCCAGCAGTCTCGGACAGGTTTACAATGAGCAGTTCTTC.

J is TRBJ1-4 and V is TRBV6-1, with no clear D. CDR3 length: 18 amino acids. CDR1 is MNHNS and CDR2 is SASEGT in the germline V gene. Trimming stripped 3 bases from V and 0 bases from J, with 17 bases between. CDR3 in amino acids: CASSDSLFGGTTNEKLFF. The CDR3 bases are TGTGCCAGCAGTGATTCTCTCTTTGGAGGGACAACTAATGAAAAACTGTTTTTT.

The rearrangement links TRBV11-2 to TRBJ2-1, with 7 bases fitting TRBD1. The length of the CDR3 is 13 residues. Germline lookup yields CDR1 SGHAT and CDR2 FQNNGV. Germline trimming cut 1 base from V and 14 bases from J; bases unmatched to any gene: 8. The DNA of the CDR3 is TGTGCCAGCAGCTTAGTACGAGGGGGCTCTGAGTTCTTC. It specifies CASSLVRGGSEFF. The variable domain in full, completed from reference TRBV11-2 and TRBJ2-1, reads EAGVAQSPRYKIIEKRQSVAFWCNPISGHATLYWYQQILGQGPKLLIQFQNNGVVDDSQLPKDRFSAERLKGVDSTLKIQPAKLEDSAVYLCASSLVRGGSEFFGPGTRLTVL.

The CDR3 loop reads CSAFGTGRQAGDWNNEQFF. As DNA, the CDR3 is TGCAGCGCCTTCGGGACAGGGAGACAGGCGGGGGACTGGAACAATGAGCAGTTCTTC. The chain combines TRBV29-1 with TRBJ2-1, with 9 bases lining up with TRBD1. Germline-derived CDR1 and CDR2 are SQVTM and ANQGSEA. The CDR3 extends over 19 amino acids. V shed 7 bases and J 5 bases; nucleotides not matched to a gene: 24.

V and J are TRBV24-1 and TRBJ1-4, with 8 bases fitting TRBD1. V dropped 4 bases and J dropped 6; count of bases not matched to a gene: 6. The CDR3 is 15 residues long. Germline CDR1 is KGHDR and CDR2 is SFDVKD. CDR3 nucleotides: TGTGCCACCAGTGACACACAGGACAGGGATGAAAAACTGTTTTTT. It yields the protein CATSDTQDRDEKLFF.